This T cell receptor beta chain came from a study of blood T cell repertoires in COVID-19. Study overall: In each case, the material was cDNA or gDNA derived from T cells, B-cell-depleted T cells, or PBMCs.

One Seattle source followed patients from active infection through their disease course. How the authors handled the data: Quantification of nucleated cells was approximated via reference gene primer amplification. Some clones are missing from TCRdb's copy, which holds only in-frame ones; the method was immunoSEQ multiplex PCR. The V and J calls and clone size were taken over from that table, and D and trimming were inferred from the DNA. This sample has about 200,000 clones; around 86% occur once, and the top ten carry less than 9.5%. Per germline, CDR1 SGHDT and CDR2 YYEEEE. V shed 2 bases and J shed 7 bases, with 15 bases lying between them. The CDR3 loop spans 14 amino acids.

The sequence was collected from a woman of 80 years or more with COVID-19, enrolled during active disease. The material sequenced was peripheral blood. The chain is built from TRBV5-6 and TRBJ1-2; TRBD1 might be the D (6 bases). The CDR3 protein is CASSLLTGSGGYTF. The CDR3 DNA is TGTGCCAGCAGCTTATTAACAGGGAGTGGTGGCTACACCTTC.